These T cell receptor beta chains were read from a single sample in a study of blood T cells in healthy people across ages. TCRdb reanalysed the 5' RACE reads using MiXCR and keeps one entry per CDR3 protein. Altogether hundreds of thousands of distinct CDR3 sequences are present, 40% to 45% being singletons, with the ten largest covering approximately 29%. The specimen was blood. The receptors shown here come from a man older than 75 in good health. CDR3s include the opening cysteine and the closing phenylalanine or tryptophan. Each record gives: V gene, D gene, J gene, clone size, CDR3 protein, CDR3 DNA. D genes are given only for firm matches. Where a row states a size, it is once, few, many or the class of an expanded clone; other rows omit it.

v_call: TRBV20-1
d_call: TRBD1
j_call: TRBJ2-3
clone_size: many
cdr3_aa: CSVEGGPSTDTQYF
cdr3_nt: TGCAGTGTTGAAGGGGGCCCGAGCACAGATACGCAGTATTTT

v_call: TRBV20-1
d_call: .
j_call: TRBJ2-5
clone_size: .
cdr3_aa: CSLPGTQETQYF
cdr3_nt: TGCAGTCTCCCGGGGACCCAAGAGACCCAGTACTTC

v_call: TRBV28
d_call: .
j_call: TRBJ2-1
clone_size: .
cdr3_aa: CASSLIPLGSGGSSYNEQFF
cdr3_nt: TGTGCCAGCAGTTTAATCCCCCTGGGAAGCGGAGGGAGCTCCTACAATGAGCAGTTCTTC

v_call: TRBV28
d_call: TRBD2
j_call: TRBJ2-1
clone_size: few
cdr3_aa: CASSPNVAGVYNEQFF
cdr3_nt: TGTGCCAGCAGCCCAAACGTGGCGGGGGTATACAATGAGCAGTTCTTC

v_call: TRBV20-1
d_call: TRBD1
j_call: TRBJ1-2
clone_size: .
cdr3_aa: CSASERGQGAGGYTF
cdr3_nt: TGCAGTGCTAGTGAACGTGGACAGGGGGCCGGTGGCTACACCTTC

v_call: TRBV6-6
d_call: .
j_call: TRBJ2-7
clone_size: .
cdr3_aa: CASTEQGPYEQYF
cdr3_nt: TGTGCCAGCACTGAACAGGGCCCCTACGAGCAGTACTTC

v_call: TRBV27
d_call: .
j_call: TRBJ1-6
clone_size: .
cdr3_aa: CASSFNPDAGSSYNSPLHF
cdr3_nt: TGTGCCAGCAGTTTTAATCCAGACGCAGGAAGCTCCTATAATTCACCCCTCCACTTT

v_call: TRBV7-3
d_call: TRBD2
j_call: TRBJ2-5
clone_size: few
cdr3_aa: CASSPSSGSYQETQYF
cdr3_nt: TGTGCCAGCAGCCCCAGTAGCGGGAGTTATCAAGAGACCCAGTACTTC

v_call: TRBV20-1
d_call: .
j_call: TRBJ2-7
clone_size: .
cdr3_aa: CSTIEGTQYF
cdr3_nt: TGCAGTACCATAGAGGGAACCCAGTACTTC

v_call: TRBV6-6
d_call: .
j_call: TRBJ1-2
clone_size: .
cdr3_aa: CASSYVGGYTF
cdr3_nt: TGTGCCAGCAGTTATGTGGGTGGCTACACCTTC

v_call: TRBV4-3
d_call: TRBD2
j_call: TRBJ2-3
clone_size: .
cdr3_aa: CASSPRASGGADTQYF
cdr3_nt: TGCGCCAGCAGCCCTCGGGCTAGCGGGGGGGCAGATACGCAGTATTTT

v_call: TRBV5-6
d_call: TRBD1
j_call: TRBJ1-1
clone_size: few
cdr3_aa: CASSRQQGANTEAFF
cdr3_nt: TGTGCCAGCAGCCGCCAACAGGGGGCGAACACTGAAGCTTTCTTT

v_call: TRBV20-1
d_call: TRBD2
j_call: TRBJ2-5
clone_size: .
cdr3_aa: CSARLAGAGRYETQYF
cdr3_nt: TGCAGTGCTCGACTAGCGGGAGCGGGACGATATGAGACCCAGTACTTC

v_call: TRBV18
d_call: TRBD2
j_call: TRBJ2-3
clone_size: .
cdr3_aa: CASSPTSDRTDTQYF
cdr3_nt: TGTGCCAGCTCACCTACTAGCGATCGCACAGATACGCAGTATTTT

v_call: TRBV29-1
d_call: .
j_call: TRBJ2-7
clone_size: .
cdr3_aa: CSVETPGGGSYEQYF
cdr3_nt: TGCAGCGTTGAGACCCCAGGGGGGGGCTCCTACGAGCAGTACTTC

v_call: TRBV14
d_call: TRBD1
j_call: TRBJ2-7
clone_size: .
cdr3_aa: CASSQVRGGGGEQYF
cdr3_nt: TGTGCCAGCAGCCAAGTCAGAGGGGGCGGAGGCGAGCAGTACTTC

v_call: TRBV7-9
d_call: .
j_call: TRBJ2-7
clone_size: .
cdr3_aa: CASSFMTGTLAYEQYF
cdr3_nt: TGTGCCAGCAGCTTTATGACAGGAACCCTCGCTTACGAGCAGTACTTC